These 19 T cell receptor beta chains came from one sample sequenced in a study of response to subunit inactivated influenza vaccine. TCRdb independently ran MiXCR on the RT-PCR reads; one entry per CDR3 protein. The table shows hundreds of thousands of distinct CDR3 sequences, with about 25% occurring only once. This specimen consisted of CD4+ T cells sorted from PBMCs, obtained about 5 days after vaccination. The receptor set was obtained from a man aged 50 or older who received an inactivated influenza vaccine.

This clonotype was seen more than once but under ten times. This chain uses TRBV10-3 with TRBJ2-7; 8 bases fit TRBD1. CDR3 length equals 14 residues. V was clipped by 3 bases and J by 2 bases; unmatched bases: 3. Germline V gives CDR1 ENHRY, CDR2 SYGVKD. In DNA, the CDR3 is TGTGCCATCAGTGAAACAGGGGGAGCCTACGAGCAGTACTTC. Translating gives CAISETGGAYEQYF.

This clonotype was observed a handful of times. The CDR3 DNA reads as TGCAGCGTTGCGAGGCGGCAGGCGGATGCAGGAGCTTTCTTT. This codes for CSVARRQADAGAFF. The V and J genes are TRBV29-1 and TRBJ1-1; D call uncertain. The CDR3 spans 14 residues. Trimming left V 4 bases short and J 10 bases short, with 22 bases between. Germline CDR1 is SQVTM and CDR2 is ANQGSEA.

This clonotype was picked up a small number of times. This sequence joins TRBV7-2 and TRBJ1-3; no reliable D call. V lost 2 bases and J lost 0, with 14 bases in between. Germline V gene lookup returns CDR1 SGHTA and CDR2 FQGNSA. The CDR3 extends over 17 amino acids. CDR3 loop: CASSLFVGTLSGNTIYF. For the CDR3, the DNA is TGTGCCAGCAGCTTATTTGTCGGAACGCTCTCTGGAAACACCATATATTTT. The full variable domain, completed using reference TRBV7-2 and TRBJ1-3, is GAGVSQSPSNKVTEKGKDVELRCDPISGHTALYWYRQSLGQGLEFLIYFQGNSAPDKSGLPSDRFSAERTGGSVSTLTIQRTQQEDSAVYLCASSLFVGTLSGNTIYFGEGSWLTVV.

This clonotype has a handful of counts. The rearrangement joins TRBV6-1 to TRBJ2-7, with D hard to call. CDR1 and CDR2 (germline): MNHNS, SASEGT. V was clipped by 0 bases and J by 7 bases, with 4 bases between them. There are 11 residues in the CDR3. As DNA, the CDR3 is TGTGCCAGCAGTGAAGCACGGGAGCAGTACTTC. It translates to CASSEAREQYF.

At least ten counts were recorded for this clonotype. CDR3 protein: CASSLGGGAYEQYF. As DNA, the CDR3 is TGTGCCAGCAGTTTAGGAGGTGGTGCCTACGAGCAGTACTTC. The chain couples TRBV28 to TRBJ2-7, with D maybe TRBD2 (5 bases). Looked up from germline, CDR1 is MDHEN and CDR2 is SYDVKM. Deletions cut 2 bases from V and 2 bases from J, with 10 bases between. The CDR3 runs to 14 residues.

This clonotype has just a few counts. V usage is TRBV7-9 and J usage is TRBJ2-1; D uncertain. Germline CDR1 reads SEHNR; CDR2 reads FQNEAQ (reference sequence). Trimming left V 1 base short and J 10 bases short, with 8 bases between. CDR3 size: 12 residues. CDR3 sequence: CASSLDLGEQFF. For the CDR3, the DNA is TGTGCCAGCAGCTTAGATCTTGGGGAGCAGTTCTTC.

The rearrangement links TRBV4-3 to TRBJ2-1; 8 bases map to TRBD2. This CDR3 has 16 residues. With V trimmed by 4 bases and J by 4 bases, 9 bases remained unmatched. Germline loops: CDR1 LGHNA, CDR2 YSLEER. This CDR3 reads CASSPRVAGTYNEQFF. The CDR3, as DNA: TGCGCCAGCAGCCCCAGGGTAGCGGGAACTTACAATGAGCAGTTCTTC.

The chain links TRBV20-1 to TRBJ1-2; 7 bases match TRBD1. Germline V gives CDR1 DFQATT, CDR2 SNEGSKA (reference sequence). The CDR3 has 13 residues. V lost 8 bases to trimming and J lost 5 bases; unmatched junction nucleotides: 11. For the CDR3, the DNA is TGCAGTCCTGAGGGGGCAGGGAGATATGGCTACACCTTC. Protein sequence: CSPEGAGRYGYTF.

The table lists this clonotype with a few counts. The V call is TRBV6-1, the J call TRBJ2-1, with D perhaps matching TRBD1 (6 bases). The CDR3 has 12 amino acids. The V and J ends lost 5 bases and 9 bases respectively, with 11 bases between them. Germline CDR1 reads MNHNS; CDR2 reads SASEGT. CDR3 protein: CASSTGYGEQFF. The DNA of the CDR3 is TGTGCCAGCAGTACAGGGTATGGTGAGCAGTTCTTC.

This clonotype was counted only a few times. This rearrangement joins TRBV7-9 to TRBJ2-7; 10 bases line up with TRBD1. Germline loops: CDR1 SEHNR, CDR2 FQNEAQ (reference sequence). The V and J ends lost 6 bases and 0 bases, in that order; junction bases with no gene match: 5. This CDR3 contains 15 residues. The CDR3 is CASSIGQGGSYEQYF. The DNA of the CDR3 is TGTGCCAGCAGTATCGGACAGGGGGGCTCCTACGAGCAGTACTTC.

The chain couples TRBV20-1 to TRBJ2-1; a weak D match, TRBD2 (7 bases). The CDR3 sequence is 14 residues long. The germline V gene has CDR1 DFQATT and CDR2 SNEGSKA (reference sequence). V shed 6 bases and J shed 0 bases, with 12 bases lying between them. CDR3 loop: CSAVGGASYNEQFF. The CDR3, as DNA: TGCAGTGCAGTTGGGGGGGCCTCCTACAATGAGCAGTTCTTC.

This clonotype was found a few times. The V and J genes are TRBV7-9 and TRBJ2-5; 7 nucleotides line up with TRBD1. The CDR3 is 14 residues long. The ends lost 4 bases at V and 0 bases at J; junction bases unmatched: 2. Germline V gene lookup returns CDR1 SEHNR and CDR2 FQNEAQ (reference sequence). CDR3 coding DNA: TGTGCCAGCAGCTCCAGGGGGAACCAAGAGACCCAGTACTTC. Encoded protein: CASSSRGNQETQYF. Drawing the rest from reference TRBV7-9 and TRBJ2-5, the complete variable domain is DTGVSQNPRHKITKRGQNVTFRCDPISEHNRLYWYRQTLGQGPEFLTYFQNEAQLEKSRLLSDRFSAERPKGSFSTLEIQRTEQGDSAMYLCASSSRGNQETQYFGPGTRLLVL.

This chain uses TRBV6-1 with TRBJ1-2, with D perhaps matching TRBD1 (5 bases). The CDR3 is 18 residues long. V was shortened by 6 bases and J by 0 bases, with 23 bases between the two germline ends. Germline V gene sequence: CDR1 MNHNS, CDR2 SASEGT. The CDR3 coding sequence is TGTGCCAGCAGACAGCTCGGGACCGGAAGGGGAGCTAACTATGGCTACACCTTC. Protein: CASRQLGTGRGANYGYTF.

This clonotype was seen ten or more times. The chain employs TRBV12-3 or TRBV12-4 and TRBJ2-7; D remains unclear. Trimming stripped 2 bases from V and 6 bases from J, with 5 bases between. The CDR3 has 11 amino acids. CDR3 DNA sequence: TGTGCCAGCAGTTTAAGGGCCGAGCAGTACTTC. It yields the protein CASSLRAEQYF.

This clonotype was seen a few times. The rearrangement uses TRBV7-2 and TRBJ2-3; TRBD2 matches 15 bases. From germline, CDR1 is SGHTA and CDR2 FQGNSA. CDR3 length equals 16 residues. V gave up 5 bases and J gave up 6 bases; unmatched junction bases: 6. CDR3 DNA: TGTGCCAGCAGCCTCGGGACTAGCGGGAGGTGGGATACGCAGTATTTT. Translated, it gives CASSLGTSGRWDTQYF.

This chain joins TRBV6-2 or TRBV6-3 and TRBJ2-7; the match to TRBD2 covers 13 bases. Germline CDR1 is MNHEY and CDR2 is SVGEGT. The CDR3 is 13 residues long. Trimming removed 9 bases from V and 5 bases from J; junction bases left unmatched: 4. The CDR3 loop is CASRLAGGHEQYF. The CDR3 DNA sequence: TGTGCCAGTCGACTAGCGGGAGGTCACGAGCAGTACTTC.

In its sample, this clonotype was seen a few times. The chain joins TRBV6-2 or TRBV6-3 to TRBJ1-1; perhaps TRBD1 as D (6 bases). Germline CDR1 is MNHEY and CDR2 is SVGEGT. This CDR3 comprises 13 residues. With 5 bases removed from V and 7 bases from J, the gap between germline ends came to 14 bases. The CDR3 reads CASSRLGGFEAFF. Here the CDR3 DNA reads TGTGCCAGCAGTCGATTGGGGGGCTTTGAAGCTTTCTTT.

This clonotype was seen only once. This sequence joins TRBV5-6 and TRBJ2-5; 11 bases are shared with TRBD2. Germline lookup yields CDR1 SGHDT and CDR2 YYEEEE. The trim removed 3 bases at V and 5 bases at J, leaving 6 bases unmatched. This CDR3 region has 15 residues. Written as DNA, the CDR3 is TGTGCCAGCAGCTATATACTAGCGGGAGAGGAGACCCAGTACTTC. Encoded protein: CASSYILAGEETQYF. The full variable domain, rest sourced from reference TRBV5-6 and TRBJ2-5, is DAGVTQSPTHLIKTRGQQVTLRCSPKSGHDTVSWYQQALGQGPQFIFQYYEEEERQRGNFPDRFSGHQFPNYSSELNVNALLLGDSALYLCASSYILAGEETQYFGPGTRLLVL.

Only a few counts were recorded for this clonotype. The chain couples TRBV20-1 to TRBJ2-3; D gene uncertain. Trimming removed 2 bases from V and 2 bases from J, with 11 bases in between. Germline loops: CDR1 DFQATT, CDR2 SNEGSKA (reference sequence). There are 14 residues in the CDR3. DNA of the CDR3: TGCAGTGCTAGAACAATGGTAAACACAGATACGCAGTATTTT. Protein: CSARTMVNTDTQYF.